Following are 24 T cell receptor beta chains from one sample sequenced in a study of prognosis after radiotherapy for stage I lung cancer. Genomic DNA yielded TCR beta CDR3, amplified by two-round multiplex PCR. First-round PCR used primers specific to each TRBV and TRBJ gene. MiXCR, run by TCRdb on the multiplex PCR reads, gives a single entry per CDR3 protein. The sample gives 20,000 to 30,000 distinct CDR3 sequences, around 30% of which show up once; around 32% is in the top ten. The sequencing used PBMCs, collected before or after stereotactic body radiation therapy (not recorded which). These receptors all stem from a donor over 45 with non-small cell lung cancer.

In this sample, this clonotype turned up many times. The chain joins TRBV15 to TRBJ2-3, with unresolved D. CDR1 and CDR2 (germline): LNHNV, YYDKDF (reference sequence). Deletions cut 1 base from V and 0 bases from J, with 5 bases between. CDR3 length: 14 amino acids. DNA of the CDR3: TGTGCCACCAGCAGAGGGCGTAGCACAGATACGCAGTATTTT. It translates to CATSRGRSTDTQYF.

This clonotype was seen repeatedly, ten times or more. The V and J genes are TRBV19 and TRBJ2-2; D possibly corresponds to TRBD2 (5 bases). The V gene's germline CDR1 is LNHDA and CDR2 SQIVND (reference sequence). V lost 1 base to trimming and J lost 6 bases, with 9 bases between them. The CDR3 spans 14 residues. The CDR3 DNA reads as TGTGCCAGTAGTATAGCGGGGTTGGCCGGGGAGCTGTTTTTT. Protein product: CASSIAGLAGELFF. The complete variable domain, with remaining parts taken from reference TRBV19 and TRBJ2-2, reads DGGITQSPKYLFRKEGQNVTLSCEQNLNHDAMYWYRQDPGQGLRLIYYSQIVNDFQKGDIAEGYSVSREKKESFPLTVTSAQKNPTAFYLCASSIAGLAGELFFGEGSRLTVL.

The chain couples TRBV28 to TRBJ2-7, with no clear D. Germline lookup yields CDR1 MDHEN and CDR2 SYDVKM. Trimming cost V 6 bases and J 3 bases, with 12 bases left between them. The CDR3 runs 13 residues. The CDR3 sequence: CASSLWANYEQYF. Here the CDR3 DNA reads TGTGCCAGCAGCCTCTGGGCAAACTACGAGCAGTACTTC.

This clonotype was counted a few times. A much larger clone differs from this one at a single base, so this may be a read error. The gene calls are TRBV25-1 and TRBJ1-1; D not certain. Germline V gene sequence: CDR1 MGHDK, CDR2 SYGVNS. Trimming shortened V by 0 bases and J by 9 bases, and 17 bases separated the two germline ends. The CDR3 runs to 15 residues. The CDR3 DNA follows: TGTGCCAGCAGTGAATATTTGTTTGGAGAGTGCAAAGCTTTCTTT. Translated, it gives CASSEYLFGECKAFF.

This clonotype showed up many times. CDR3 coding DNA: TGTGCCAGTAGTATACAGGCAGGCGCACTTGCAACTAATGAAAAACTGTTTTTT. It codes for CASSIQAGALATNEKLFF. The chain couples TRBV19 to TRBJ1-4, with D hard to call. V was trimmed by 2 bases and J by 0 bases, leaving 16 bases between them. There are 18 residues in the CDR3. From germline, CDR1 is LNHDA and CDR2 SQIVND (reference sequence). Supplemented by reference TRBV19 and TRBJ1-4, the full variable domain reads DGGITQSPKYLFRKEGQNVTLSCEQNLNHDAMYWYRQDPGQGLRLIYYSQIVNDFQKGDIAEGYSVSREKKESFPLTVTSAQKNPTAFYLCASSIQAGALATNEKLFFGSGTQLSVL.

The rearrangement uses TRBV5-1 and TRBJ1-1; no firm D call. The CDR3 is made up of 13 amino acids. The germline V gene has CDR1 SGHRS and CDR2 YFSETQ. Trimming took 2 bases from V and 1 from J, leaving 6 bases between them. CDR3 amino acids: CASSLRENTEAFF. In DNA form, the CDR3 reads TGCGCCAGCAGCTTAAGAGAGAACACTGAAGCTTTCTTT.

This clonotype has at least ten counts. This rearrangement joins TRBV7-9 to TRBJ2-7; tentative D call: TRBD1 (6 bases). This CDR3 region has 12 residues. The germline V and J ends were trimmed by 4 bases and 6 bases, with 10 bases remaining between them. The germline V gene has CDR1 SEHNR and CDR2 FQNEAQ (reference sequence). The CDR3 sequence: CASSYTGSEQYF. Here the CDR3 DNA reads TGTGCCAGCAGCTATACAGGGTCCGAGCAGTACTTC. Variable domain in full (rest from reference TRBV7-9 and TRBJ2-7): DTGVSQNPRHKITKRGQNVTFRCDPISEHNRLYWYRQTLGQGPEFLTYFQNEAQLEKSRLLSDRFSAERPKGSFSTLEIQRTEQGDSAMYLCASSYTGSEQYFGPGTRLTVT.

This clonotype was seen at least ten times. This chain uses TRBV4-1 with TRBJ2-1, with D perhaps TRBD1 or TRBD2 (5 bases each). CDR1 is MGHRA and CDR2 is YSYEKL in the germline V gene. Trimming pared 3 bases from V and 9 bases from J, leaving 9 bases between. There are 12 residues in the CDR3. The CDR3 loop reads CASSQAGTEQFF. The CDR3 DNA reads as TGCGCCAGCAGCCAGGCCGGGACTGAGCAGTTCTTC.

This clonotype was counted many times. The rearrangement uses TRBV30 and TRBJ1-1, with TRBD1 matching 7 bases. Germline assignment: CDR1 GTSNPN and CDR2 SVGIG (reference sequence). V gave up 4 bases and J gave up 0 bases; unmatched junction bases: 5. This CDR3 is built from 14 residues. CDR3 protein: CAWNLQGMNTEAFF. CDR3 nucleotide sequence: TGTGCCTGGAACCTACAGGGGATGAACACTGAAGCTTTCTTT.

This clonotype was detected ten times or more. The chain links TRBV6-4 to TRBJ2-1; 7 bases are shared with TRBD1. This CDR3 spans 14 amino acids. Trimming cost V 6 bases and J 8 bases; bases outside gene matches: 10. In germline, CDR1 is MRHNA, CDR2 SNTAGT. CDR3 loop: CASSLVGDSDEQFF. The CDR3 bases are TGTGCCAGCAGCCTAGTAGGGGACAGCGATGAGCAGTTCTTC.

With respect to this clonotype: Possible read error: a much larger clone is one base away. The chain employs TRBV6-1 and TRBJ2-4; 9 bases match TRBD1. The V and J ends lost 10 bases and 2 bases, in that order; junction bases with no gene match: 9. The CDR3 sequence is 15 residues long. Germline V CDR1 and CDR2: MNHNS, SASEGT. This chain's CDR3 is CAISRGQGTKNIQYF. CDR3 nucleotides: TGTGCCATCAGCAGAGGACAGGGGACCAAAAACATTCAGTACTTC.

This clonotype has a count of ten or more. The chain combines TRBV5-4 with TRBJ1-2, with 8 bases matching TRBD1. Germline CDR1 is SGHNT and CDR2 is YYREEE (reference sequence). After removal of 0 bases from V and 8 bases from J, the junction contained 9 bases not matched to a gene. This CDR3 region has 15 residues. The CDR3 is CASSLGSADRDGYTF. The CDR3 DNA reads TGTGCCAGCAGCTTGGGGAGCGCGGACAGGGACGGCTACACCTTC.

Turning to this clonotype: At one end, the junction sequence differs from germline, possibly due to a read error. The chain couples TRBV5-1 to TRBJ2-3; D is undetermined. The CDR3 sequence is 15 residues long. The V gene's germline CDR1 is SGHRS and CDR2 YFSETQ. CDR3 DNA: TGCGCCAGCAGATTGGGTCCATCGTCCACAGATACGCAGTATTTT. Translating gives CASRLGPSSTDTQYF.

At least ten counts were recorded for this clonotype. Its ends do not fully match the called genes, so a read error is possible. V and J are TRBV5-1 and TRBJ2-7, with D perhaps TRBD1 or TRBD2 (5 bases each). CDR1 is SGHRS and CDR2 is YFSETQ in the germline V gene. The CDR3 totals 15 residues. The CDR3 sequence is CASSLDQGELYEQYF. The CDR3 DNA follows: TGTGCCAGCAGCTTGGACCAGGGAGAGCTTTACGAGCAGTACTTC.

The chain is built from TRBV11-2 and TRBJ2-1, with 9 bases lining up with TRBD2. The CDR3 extends over 14 amino acids. In germline, CDR1 is SGHAT, CDR2 FQNNGV. J was trimmed by 8 bases and V by 8 bases; bases with no gene match: 10. The CDR3 DNA reads TGTGCCAGCTCCCCACGCGGGAGGGCCGATGAGCAGTTCTTC. It encodes CASSPRGRADEQFF. Using reference TRBV11-2 and TRBJ2-1 for the parts outside the CDR3, the full variable domain is EAGVAQSPRYKIIEKRQSVAFWCNPISGHATLYWYQQILGQGPKLLIQFQNNGVVDDSQLPKDRFSAERLKGVDSTLKIQPAKLEDSAVYLCASSPRGRADEQFFGPGTRLTVL.

This clonotype appeared many times. Lacking the conserved final phenylalanine or tryptophan, this CDR3 likely reflects a read error. The chain links TRBV27 to TRBJ1-2, with D possibly matching TRBD1 (6 bases). Germline V gene sequence: CDR1 MNHEY, CDR2 SMNVEV (reference sequence). The CDR3 length is 16 residues. Deletions cut 3 bases from V and 4 bases from J, with 18 bases between. The CDR3: CASSFGGPSDLYGYTI. In nucleotides, the CDR3 is TGTGCCAGCAGTTTTGGGGGGCCCTCGGACCTCTATGGCTACACCATC.

This clonotype was found many times. The chain carries TRBV20-1 and TRBJ1-2; D not resolved. Deletions cut 3 bases from V and 0 bases from J, with 11 bases between. CDR3 length: 14 amino acids. CDR1 is DFQATT, CDR2 SNEGSKA, per germline (reference sequence). In nucleotides, the CDR3 is TGCAGTGCTAGCGAAAACATCGCTAACTATGGCTACACCTTC. It yields the protein CSASENIANYGYTF.

This clonotype was seen repeatedly, ten times or more. This sequence joins TRBV7-3 and TRBJ2-7; unclear D gene. V lost 3 bases to trimming and J lost 0 bases, with 6 bases between them. The germline V gene encodes CDR1 SGHTA and CDR2 FQGTGA. This CDR3 is built from 13 residues. The CDR3 loop reads CASSFTPSYEQYF. Written as DNA, the CDR3 is TGTGCCAGCAGCTTTACCCCCTCCTACGAGCAGTACTTC. Using reference TRBV7-3 and TRBJ2-7 for the parts outside the CDR3, the full variable domain is GAGVSQTPSNKVTEKGKYVELRCDPISGHTALYWYRQSLGQGPEFLIYFQGTGAADDSGLPNDRFFAVRPEGSVSTLKIQRTERGDSAVYLCASSFTPSYEQYFGPGTRLTVT.

This rearrangement joins TRBV27 to TRBJ2-7; TRBD1 might be the D (6 bases). Trimming took off 0 bases at V and 7 bases at J, with 16 bases between the two ends. The CDR3 spans 15 residues. Germline CDR1 is MNHEY and CDR2 is SMNVEV (reference sequence). The CDR3 DNA sequence: TGTGCCAGCAGTTTATCCCCAGGGGTCCTAGGGGAGCAGTACTTC. Protein: CASSLSPGVLGEQYF.

Many counts were recorded for this clonotype. The rearrangement uses TRBV2 and TRBJ1-5; 8 positions match TRBD1. The V and J ends lost 8 bases and 3 bases, in that order; junction bases with no gene match: 12. Looked up from germline, CDR1 is SNHLY and CDR2 is FYNNEI. CDR3 size: 16 residues. This CDR3 is CASFDKDRDLNQPQHF. CDR3 sequence (DNA): TGTGCCAGCTTTGACAAGGACAGGGACCTCAATCAGCCCCAGCATTTT.

Many counts were recorded for this clonotype. The CDR3: CASSYQPGGNTEAFF. The CDR3 DNA reads TGTGCCAGCAGTTACCAGCCGGGGGGGAACACTGAAGCTTTCTTT. This chain links TRBV6-2 or TRBV6-3 with TRBJ1-1, with D possibly TRBD1 on 5 matching bases. Trimming left V 2 bases short and J 1 base short, with 11 bases between. Per germline, CDR1 MNHEY and CDR2 SVGEGT. The CDR3 covers 15 residues.

This clonotype came up once. This CDR3 is CASSSPPDHTDTQYF. CDR3 DNA: TGTGCCAGCAGTTCGCCTCCCGACCACACAGATACGCAGTATTTT. The chain is built from TRBV28 and TRBJ2-3; D not certain. Germline CDR1 and CDR2: MDHEN and SYDVKM. The V end was cut by 4 bases, the J end by 2 bases, with 13 bases between. There are 15 residues in the CDR3.

Many counts were recorded for this clonotype. CDR3 sequence reads: CASSRGQYLTDTQYF. The CDR3 bases are TGTGCCAGCAGCCGCGGACAGTACCTCACAGATACGCAGTATTTT. J is TRBJ2-3 and V is TRBV3-1, with D possibly matching TRBD1 (6 bases). Looked up from germline, CDR1 is LGHDT and CDR2 is YNNKEL (reference sequence). The CDR3 has 15 residues. Trimming pared 4 bases from V and 2 bases from J, leaving 13 bases between.

This clonotype was detected ten times or more. The genes are TRBV9 and TRBJ1-3, with D perhaps matching TRBD1 (5 bases). The CDR3 contains 15 residues. Germline V gives CDR1 SGDLS, CDR2 YYNGEE. V shed 3 bases and J shed 0 bases, with 10 bases lying between them. In nucleotides, the CDR3 is TGTGCCAGCAGCGCGGGGGTTACCTCTGGAAACACCATATATTTT. It is translated as CASSAGVTSGNTIYF. The variable domain in full, with the rest retrieved from reference TRBV9 and TRBJ1-3, is DSGVTQTPKHLITATGQRVTLRCSPRSGDLSVYWYQQSLDQGLQFLIQYYNGEERAKGNILERFSAQQFPDLHSELNLSSLELGDSALYFCASSAGVTSGNTIYFGEGSWLTVV.